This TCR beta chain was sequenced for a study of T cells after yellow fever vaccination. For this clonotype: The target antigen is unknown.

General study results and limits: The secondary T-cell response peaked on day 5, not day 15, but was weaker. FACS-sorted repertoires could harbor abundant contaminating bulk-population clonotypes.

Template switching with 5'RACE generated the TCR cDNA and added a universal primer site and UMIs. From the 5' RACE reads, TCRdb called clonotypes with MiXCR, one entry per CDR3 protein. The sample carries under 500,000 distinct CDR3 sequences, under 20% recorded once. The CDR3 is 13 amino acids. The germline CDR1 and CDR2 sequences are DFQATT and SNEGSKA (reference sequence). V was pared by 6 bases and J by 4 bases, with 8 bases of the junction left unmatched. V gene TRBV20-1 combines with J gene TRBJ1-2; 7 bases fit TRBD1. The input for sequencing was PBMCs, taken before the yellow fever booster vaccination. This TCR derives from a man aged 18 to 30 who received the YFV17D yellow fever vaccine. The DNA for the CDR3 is TGCAGTGCCCTAAACCGGGACAGCTATGGCTACACCTTC. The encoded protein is CSALNRDSYGYTF.